Listed here are 19 T cell receptor beta chains from one sample, sequenced in a study of cytomegalovirus exposure and HLA in healthy donors. PCR employed 60 Vbeta and 13 Jbeta primers. The protocol was immunoSEQ multiplex PCR, while the TCRdb copy is restricted to in-frame clones and leaves out a portion. The sample shows about 190,000 clones, roughly 76% of them seen only once. The sequenced sample was PBMCs. The receptors were gathered from a woman in her twenties or thirties in good health and CMV-seropositive.

The sample holds one count of this clone. The V and J genes are TRBV2 and TRBJ1-5, with a possible D match to TRBD1 (6 bases). Trimming cost V 7 bases and J 1 base, with 17 bases left between them. The length of the CDR3 is 16 residues. CDR1 SNHLY and CDR2 FYNNEI come from the germline V gene. The CDR3 reads CASTYGQSGSNQPQHF. DNA for the CDR3: TGTGCCAGCACCTATGGACAGTCAGGCAGCAATCAGCCCCAGCATTTT.

This clone showed up just once. The genes are TRBV6-5 and TRBJ1-1; D unresolved. The CDR3 has 14 amino acids. In germline, CDR1 is MNHEY, CDR2 SVGAGI. The germline V and J ends were trimmed by 0 bases and 0 bases, with 5 bases remaining between them. The CDR3 DNA is TGTGCCAGCAGTTACTCAGCGATGAACACTGAAGCTTTCTTT. Its translation is CASSYSAMNTEAFF.

The chain combines TRBV4-2 with TRBJ2-7; D is possibly TRBD2 (5 bases). Germline loops: CDR1 LGHNA, CDR2 YNFKEQ. Trimming took 0 bases from V and 7 from J, leaving 16 bases between them. CDR3 length: 15 residues. CDR3 residues: CASSQDLDYPGEQYF. DNA for the CDR3: TGTGCCAGCAGCCAAGATTTAGACTACCCCGGGGAGCAGTACTTC.

This clone has a single count. This chain joins TRBV7-6 and TRBJ1-6; D unresolved. CDR1 and CDR2 (germline): SGHVS, FNYEAQ. This CDR3 region has 15 residues. Trimming pared 2 bases from V and 0 bases from J, leaving 5 bases between. The CDR3 spells CASSLTSSYNSPLHF. In nucleotides, the CDR3 is TGTGCCAGCAGCTTAACTAGCTCCTATAATTCACCCCTCCACTTT.

The gene calls are TRBV5-4 and TRBJ2-3; a weak D match, TRBD2 (7 bases). Per the germline V gene, CDR1 is SGHNT and CDR2 is YYREEE (reference sequence). Between the trimmed V and J ends, which lost 7 bases and 0 bases, there was a span of 15 bases. This CDR3 comprises 15 residues. CDR3 nucleotides: TGTGCCAGCCGGACCGGGGGGCCTAGCACAGATACGCAGTATTTT. It yields the protein CASRTGGPSTDTQYF.

V is TRBV4-2 and J is TRBJ2-2, with 10 bases identical to TRBD2. V lost 8 bases to trimming and J lost 2 bases; unmatched junction nucleotides: 2. The CDR3 is made up of 14 amino acids. Germline V gene sequence: CDR1 LGHNA, CDR2 YNFKEQ. CDR3 amino acids: CASSSGSNTGELFF. In DNA, the CDR3 is TGTGCCAGCTCTAGCGGGAGTAACACCGGGGAGCTGTTTTTT.

The gene calls are TRBV19 and TRBJ2-1, with 8 nucleotides matching TRBD1. Germline V CDR1 and CDR2: LNHDA, SQIVND (reference sequence). CDR3 length: 17 amino acids. V lost 5 bases, J lost 3 bases, and 12 bases stayed unmatched. The CDR3 spells CASSSQIRTGLYNEQFF. The CDR3 DNA reads TGTGCCAGTAGTTCCCAAATCCGGACAGGGCTCTACAATGAGCAGTTCTTC.

The chain recombines TRBV28 with TRBJ2-7, with TRBD1 identical over 9 bases. After removal of 6 bases from V and 4 bases from J, the junction contained 10 bases not matched to a gene. The germline gives CDR1 MDHEN, CDR2 SYDVKM. The CDR3 contains 15 residues. The CDR3 loop is CASRARQGQGYEQYF. DNA of the CDR3: TGTGCCAGCAGGGCCCGACAGGGACAGGGATACGAGCAGTACTTC. The variable domain in full, with the rest retrieved from reference TRBV28 and TRBJ2-7, is DVKVTQSSRYLVKRTGEKVFLECVQDMDHENMFWYRQDPGLGLRLIYFSYDVKMKEKGDIPEGYSVSREKKERFSLILESASTNQTSMYLCASRARQGQGYEQYFGPGTRLTVT.

V is TRBV7-2 and J is TRBJ2-5; 7 positions match TRBD2. Unmatched junction bases numbered 6, after V lost 0 bases and J lost 5 bases. The CDR3 has 15 residues. Germline values: CDR1 SGHTA, CDR2 FQGNSA. This CDR3 reads CASSLAMGGVETQYF. CDR3 coding DNA: TGTGCCAGCAGCTTAGCTATGGGGGGGGTGGAGACCCAGTACTTC.

The chain joins TRBV4-3 to TRBJ1-3; D unclear. With 1 base removed from V and 1 base from J, the gap between germline ends came to 8 bases. Germline V gene data show CDR1 as LGHNA and CDR2 as YSLEER. This CDR3 spans 15 amino acids. The DNA of the CDR3 is TGCGCCAGCAGCCAAGGTTTGGAGTCTGGAAACACCATATATTTT. Its translation is CASSQGLESGNTIYF.

This clone is a singleton in its sample. In nucleotides, the CDR3 is TGTGCCACCGGGACAGGGGGAGATACGCAGTATTTT. Residues: CATGTGGDTQYF. The gene calls are TRBV6-1 and TRBJ2-3; the match to TRBD1 covers 11 bases. The germline V gene encodes CDR1 MNHNS and CDR2 SASEGT. With 10 bases clipped from V and 5 bases from J, the junction kept 2 bases outside the gene matches. The CDR3 is 12 residues long.

This clone was found a few times. The chain has TRBV6-6 and TRBJ1-1, with a tentative D call TRBD1 (6 bases). This CDR3 contains 14 residues. Germline CDR1 and CDR2: MNHNY and SVGAGI (reference sequence). V was shortened by 4 bases and J by 1 base, with 10 bases between the two germline ends. This CDR3 is CASSWGRKNTEAFF. The CDR3 region has the DNA TGTGCCAGCAGTTGGGGGCGGAAGAACACTGAAGCTTTCTTT.

The chain links TRBV7-2 to TRBJ2-7; 10 bases align to TRBD1. Per germline, CDR1 SGHTA and CDR2 FQGNSA. The V and J ends lost 5 bases and 6 bases, in that order; junction bases with no gene match: 7. The length of the CDR3 is 14 residues. The DNA of the CDR3 is TGTGCCAGCAGCCCACGGACAGGGGGGGGCGAGCAGTACTTC. It codes for CASSPRTGGGEQYF.

The chain uses TRBV7-5 and TRBJ2-7; TRBD1, the D gene given by the table, was not confirmed from the DNA. TRBV7-5 is a known pseudogene. CDR3 length: 14 residues. For the CDR3, the DNA is TGTGCCAGAAAGGTTGTCAGGGGGTCCTACGAGCAGTACTTC. Encoded protein: CARKVVRGSYEQYF.

The chain combines TRBV5-1 with TRBJ1-3, with unresolved D. The V end lost 0 bases, the J end lost 4 bases, and 11 bases lay between the germline ends. The CDR3 spans 15 residues. CDR1 is SGHRS, CDR2 YFSETQ, per germline. CDR3 in amino acids: CASSLARSGGNTIYF. In DNA, the CDR3 is TGCGCCAGCAGCTTGGCCCGGTCAGGCGGAAACACCATATATTTT.

The chain combines TRBV2 with TRBJ2-2; TRBD1 is a possible D gene (6 bases). This CDR3 region has 12 residues. V gave up 7 bases and J gave up 7 bases, with 10 bases separating them. The germline V gene has CDR1 SNHLY and CDR2 FYNNEI. CDR3 nucleotides: TGTGCCAGCAACCAGGGGAGCGGGGAGCTGTTTTTT. Encoded protein: CASNQGSGELFF.

The rearrangement links TRBV7-9 to TRBJ1-5, with 8 bases aligning to TRBD1. CDR3 length equals 16 residues. V lost 5 bases and J lost 6; bases outside the gene matches: 12. The V gene's germline CDR1 is SEHNR and CDR2 FQNEAQ (reference sequence). This chain's CDR3 is CASSPLSDRAFQPQHF. CDR3 nucleotide sequence: TGTGCCAGCAGCCCCCTATCGGACAGGGCGTTTCAGCCCCAGCATTTT.

This clone was recorded once. The chain couples TRBV7-3 to TRBJ2-7, with TRBD2 matching over 10 bases. Germline V gene lookup returns CDR1 SGHTA and CDR2 FQGTGA. The CDR3 runs 16 residues. V was pared by 5 bases and J by 3 bases, with 10 bases of the junction left unmatched. Here the CDR3 reads CASSRRGGTSDYEQYF. In DNA, the CDR3 is TGTGCCAGCAGCCGGCGTGGCGGGACTAGCGACTACGAGCAGTACTTC.

The V call is TRBV15, the J call TRBJ1-4, with 12 positions matching TRBD1. The V gene end was trimmed by 1 base and the J gene end by 7 bases; junction bases not matched to a gene: 4. In germline, CDR1 is LNHNV, CDR2 YYDKDF (reference sequence). This CDR3 region has 16 residues. The CDR3: CATSRGGTGGVEKLFF. The CDR3 nucleotides are TGTGCCACCAGCAGAGGCGGGACAGGGGGCGTTGAAAAACTGTTTTTT.